The 27 T cell receptor beta chains below come from one sample, sequenced in a study of cytotoxic CD8 clonotypes in ibrutinib-treated CLL. Clones were read by immunoSEQ multiplex PCR, and TCRdb kept only the in-frame ones, dropping some. The table records 160,000 or so clones, about 80% of them present only once. This material consisted of PBMCs, taken after 24 months of ibrutinib treatment. Receptors originate from a human donor with chronic lymphocytic leukemia.

The chain couples TRBV7-9 to TRBJ1-4; TRBD1 agrees at 7 bases. This CDR3 has 15 amino acids. The germline gives CDR1 SEHNR, CDR2 FQNEAQ (reference sequence). After removal of 2 bases from V and 5 bases from J, the junction contained 5 bases not matched to a gene. CDR3 region: CASSLKGAENEKLFF. In DNA form, the CDR3 reads TGTGCCAGCAGCTTAAAGGGGGCTGAGAATGAAAAACTGTTTTTT.

This clone is a singleton in its sample. V and J are TRBV5-1 and TRBJ1-1, with D possibly being TRBD1 (6 bases). The CDR3 extends over 14 amino acids. V was shortened by 0 bases and J by 5 bases, with 11 bases between the two germline ends. Looked up from germline, CDR1 is SGHRS and CDR2 is YFSETQ. The chain's CDR3 is CASSLARGGTEAFF. CDR3 in DNA: TGCGCCAGCAGCTTGGCCAGGGGAGGGACTGAAGCTTTCTTT.

The V gene is TRBV19, the J gene TRBJ1-1; 7 positions match TRBD1. Germline V gene lookup returns CDR1 LNHDA and CDR2 SQIVND (reference sequence). This CDR3 comprises 15 residues. After removal of 7 bases from V and 5 bases from J, the junction contained 13 bases not matched to a gene. As DNA, the CDR3 is TGTGCCAGTAAAGCATCGACAGGGCGGAAAACTGAAGCTTTCTTT. Translated: CASKASTGRKTEAFF.

The chain recombines TRBV30 with TRBJ1-5; D is perhaps TRBD1 (6 bases). CDR3 size: 18 residues. Trimming took off 2 bases at V and 1 base at J, with 21 bases between the two ends. Germline assignment: CDR1 GTSNPN and CDR2 SVGIG (reference sequence). The CDR3 DNA reads TGTGCCTGGAGTCACGCAGGGGTGAAGTATTTGAGCAATCAGCCCCAGCATTTT. Encoded protein: CAWSHAGVKYLSNQPQHF.

In this sample, this clone turned up many times. The gene calls are TRBV6-5 and TRBJ2-2; D is unresolved. CDR1 and CDR2 from the germline V gene are MNHEY and SVGAGI. The CDR3 loop spans 13 amino acids. Between the trimmed V and J ends, which lost 2 bases and 1 base, there was a span of 2 bases. CDR3 coding DNA: TGTGCCAGCAGTTACGAGAACACCGGGGAGCTGTTTTTT. Protein sequence: CASSYENTGELFF.

The chain joins TRBV5-6 to TRBJ2-7; maybe TRBD2 (5 bases). CDR3 length: 13 amino acids. V lost 0 bases, J lost 4 bases, and 8 bases lay in between. The germline gives CDR1 SGHDT, CDR2 YYEEEE. CDR3 loop: CASSLDGIYEQYF. The CDR3 DNA reads as TGTGCCAGCAGCTTGGACGGGATTTACGAGCAGTACTTC.

The CDR3 DNA reads TGTGCCAGCAGCTTATCAGGGACCTACGGCTACACCTTC. Translation: CASSLSGTYGYTF. The chain links TRBV7-9 to TRBJ1-2; tentatively, D is TRBD1 (5 bases). CDR3 size: 13 residues. Germline CDR1 reads SEHNR; CDR2 reads FQNEAQ (reference sequence). Trimming left V 2 bases short and J 8 bases short, with 12 bases between.

The chain recombines TRBV4-2 with TRBJ1-4; 8 bases agree with TRBD1. This CDR3 comprises 18 residues. Germline-derived CDR1 and CDR2 are LGHNA and YNFKEQ. The J segment lost 1 base and the V segment lost 1 base, leaving 8 bases of the junction unmatched. CDR3 bases: TGTGCCAGCAGCCAAGGCCCAGGGGGCGGGGTAACTAATGAAAAACTGTTTTTT. It is translated as CASSQGPGGGVTNEKLFF.

This sequence joins TRBV5-4 and TRBJ1-4; D remains ambiguous. Trimming removed 10 bases at V and 0 bases at J, with 10 bases between. The germline V gene has CDR1 SGHNT and CDR2 YYREEE (reference sequence). The CDR3 is 13 amino acids. The CDR3 DNA follows: TGTGCCGGCTCAACTTCAACTAATGAAAAACTGTTTTTT. It codes for CAGSTSTNEKLFF.

CDR3 residues: CASREDGVGTDTQYF. Written as DNA, the CDR3 is TGTGCCAGCAGAGAGGACGGCGTGGGCACAGATACGCAGTATTTT. The chain is built from TRBV28 and TRBJ2-3; D is undetermined. V was clipped by 6 bases and J by 1 base, with 14 bases between them. This CDR3 contains 15 residues. The germline V gene encodes CDR1 MDHEN and CDR2 SYDVKM.

This clone was seen once. This chain links TRBV5-4 with TRBJ1-4, with a possible D match to TRBD1 (5 bases). This CDR3 is 15 amino acids long. The V end lost 4 bases, the J end lost 8 bases, and 18 bases lay between the germline ends. Germline V gene lookup returns CDR1 SGHNT and CDR2 YYREEE (reference sequence). The CDR3 protein is CASSVAGRLEEKLFF. The CDR3, as DNA: TGTGCCAGCAGCGTGGCAGGGCGGCTGGAGGAAAAACTGTTTTTT.

This chain uses TRBV19 with TRBJ2-7, with 7 bases that match TRBD1. The CDR3 spans 14 residues. In germline, CDR1 is LNHDA, CDR2 SQIVND (reference sequence). Trimming removed 5 bases from V and 0 bases from J; junction bases left unmatched: 4. The CDR3 here is CASSARQGSYEQYF. CDR3 bases: TGTGCCAGTAGTGCCAGACAGGGCTCCTACGAGCAGTACTTC. Supplemented by reference TRBV19 and TRBJ2-7, the full variable domain reads DGGITQSPKYLFRKEGQNVTLSCEQNLNHDAMYWYRQDPGQGLRLIYYSQIVNDFQKGDIAEGYSVSREKKESFPLTVTSAQKNPTAFYLCASSARQGSYEQYFGPGTRLTVT.

The chain carries TRBV6-1 and TRBJ1-1; D possibly corresponds to TRBD1 (6 bases). Trimming removed 2 bases at V and 4 bases at J, with 20 bases between. The CDR3 sequence is 17 residues long. CDR1 is MNHNS and CDR2 is SASEGT in the germline V gene. The CDR3, as DNA: TGTGCCAGCAGTGAAAGGGGGGTTTCGCAGGTGGGCACTGAAGCTTTCTTT. This sequence encodes CASSERGVSQVGTEAFF.

The V call is TRBV6-5, the J call TRBJ1-2; possible D gene TRBD1, 6 bases. The CDR3 is 15 amino acids. In germline, CDR1 is MNHEY, CDR2 SVGAGI. V was cut by 7 bases and J by 2 bases, with 17 bases left in between. The CDR3: CASTLGRGANYGYTF. For the CDR3, the DNA is TGTGCCAGCACCCTGGGTCGGGGGGCCAACTATGGCTACACCTTC.

Remarks on this clone: The sample holds other DNA sequences that translate to the same CDR3. V is TRBV5-1 and J is TRBJ1-1; 8 bases are a match to TRBD1. V lost 7 bases, J lost 1 base, and 9 bases stayed unmatched. The CDR3 length is 15 residues. Looked up from germline, CDR1 is SGHRS and CDR2 is YFSETQ. CDR3 sequence: CASYPGDRKNTEAFF. The CDR3 DNA follows: TGCGCCAGCTACCCGGGGGACAGGAAGAACACTGAAGCTTTCTTT.

V usage is TRBV4-3 and J usage is TRBJ2-3; D unresolved. The CDR3 consists of 13 residues. Germline CDR1 and CDR2: LGHNA and YSLEER. V was clipped by 0 bases and J by 5 bases, with 6 bases between them. DNA of the CDR3: TGCGCCAGCAGCCAAGATCCGAGAGATACGCAGTATTTT. Encoded protein: CASSQDPRDTQYF.

The chain carries TRBV7-2 and TRBJ1-1; D unresolved. With 5 bases removed from V and 7 bases from J, the gap between germline ends came to 8 bases. This CDR3 has 11 amino acids. The germline V gene has CDR1 SGHTA and CDR2 FQGNSA. CDR3 nucleotides: TGTGCCAGCAGCGCTCTTGTTGAAGCTTTCTTT. It translates to CASSALVEAFF. The entire variable domain, with the rest obtained from reference TRBV7-2 and TRBJ1-1, is as follows: GAGVSQSPSNKVTEKGKDVELRCDPISGHTALYWYRQSLGQGLEFLIYFQGNSAPDKSGLPSDRFSAERTGGSVSTLTIQRTQQEDSAVYLCASSALVEAFFGQGTRLTVV.

The gene calls are TRBV28 and TRBJ1-2; TRBD1 is a possible D gene (5 bases). Germline values: CDR1 MDHEN, CDR2 SYDVKM. V was clipped by 7 bases and J by 3 bases, with 18 bases between them. The CDR3 spans 15 residues. CDR3 region: CASTWGVTVDYGYTF. CDR3 DNA: TGTGCCAGCACCTGGGGGGTCACCGTGGACTATGGCTACACCTTC.

The chain carries TRBV6-5 and TRBJ1-5, with D possibly TRBD1 on 6 matching bases. The V gene lost 0 bases and the J gene lost 2 bases, with 8 bases spanning the gap. Germline CDR1 is MNHEY and CDR2 is SVGAGI. This CDR3 is built from 15 residues. The CDR3 nucleotides are TGTGCCAGCAGTTACTCGCCAGGGGGCAATCAGCCCCAGCATTTT. Translating gives CASSYSPGGNQPQHF.

V usage is TRBV7-9 and J usage is TRBJ2-2; no clear D gene. CDR3 length equals 14 residues. Deletions cut 5 bases from V and 1 base from J, with 8 bases between. CDR1 and CDR2 from the germline V gene are SEHNR and FQNEAQ (reference sequence). CDR3 region: CASSPSLNTGELFF. For the CDR3, the DNA is TGTGCCAGCAGCCCCTCCCTGAACACCGGGGAGCTGTTTTTT. The full variable domain, with the rest looked up from reference TRBV7-9 and TRBJ2-2, is DTGVSQNPRHKITKRGQNVTFRCDPISEHNRLYWYRQTLGQGPEFLTYFQNEAQLEKSRLLSDRFSAERPKGSFSTLEIQRTEQGDSAMYLCASSPSLNTGELFFGEGSRLTVL.

This sequence joins TRBV5-1 and TRBJ2-1, with TRBD1 as a possible D gene (5 bases). V lost 2 bases and J lost 7, with 10 bases in between. This CDR3 contains 13 residues. The germline gives CDR1 SGHRS, CDR2 YFSETQ. DNA of the CDR3: TGCGCCAGCAGCTTACAGGATGGGAATGAGCAGTTCTTC. Its translation: CASSLQDGNEQFF.

J is TRBJ2-7 and V is TRBV11-2; D remains unclear. Trimming took off 2 bases at V and 5 bases at J, with 4 bases between the two ends. Germline V gene lookup returns CDR1 SGHAT and CDR2 FQNNGV. The CDR3 runs to 11 residues. CDR3 in amino acids: CASSLRHEQYF. The CDR3 nucleotides are TGTGCCAGCAGCTTAAGGCACGAGCAGTACTTC.

This chain uses TRBV30 with TRBJ2-1; 8 nucleotides line up with TRBD2. J was trimmed by 6 bases and V by 3 bases; bases with no gene match: 4. This CDR3 has 13 amino acids. CDR1 and CDR2 (germline): GTSNPN, SVGIG (reference sequence). Here the CDR3 reads CAWREGTSNEQFF. CDR3 DNA: TGTGCCTGGAGGGAGGGGACTAGCAATGAGCAGTTCTTC. Using reference TRBV30 and TRBJ2-1 for the parts outside the CDR3, the full variable domain is SQTIHQWPATLVQPVGSPLSLECTVEGTSNPNLYWYRQAAGRGLQLLFYSVGIGQISSEVPQNLSASRPQDRQFILSSKKLLLSDSGFYLCAWREGTSNEQFFGPGTRLTVL.

The chain recombines TRBV6-5 with TRBJ1-1, with a tentative D call TRBD1 (5 bases). The V end was cut by 6 bases, the J end by 6 bases, with 14 bases between. The CDR3 covers 13 residues. CDR1 is MNHEY and CDR2 is SVGAGI in the germline V gene. CDR3 loop: CASSPVRGAEAFF. The CDR3 DNA follows: TGTGCCAGCAGCCCCGTCCGGGGGGCTGAAGCTTTCTTT.

This chain joins TRBV14 and TRBJ2-2; 8 bases are shared with TRBD2. The V segment lost 0 bases and the J segment 5 bases; nucleotides outside the gene matches: 11. Per germline, CDR1 SGHDN and CDR2 FVKESK. This CDR3 region has 18 residues. This CDR3 is CASSQEIWSGRRTGELFF. CDR3 in DNA: TGTGCCAGCAGCCAAGAGATTTGGAGCGGGAGAAGAACCGGGGAGCTGTTTTTT.

The CDR3 spells CASTNFPGLVNTGELFF. The CDR3 DNA follows: TGCGCCAGCACAAATTTCCCGGGACTAGTAAACACCGGGGAGCTGTTTTTT. The chain recombines TRBV5-1 with TRBJ2-2; 8 nucleotides match TRBD2. Germline CDR1 reads SGHRS; CDR2 reads YFSETQ. With V trimmed by 6 bases and J by 2 bases, 12 bases remained unmatched. This CDR3 region has 17 residues.

The rearrangement uses TRBV30 and TRBJ1-4; no firm D call. Germline-derived CDR1 and CDR2 are GTSNPN and SVGIG (reference sequence). CDR3 size: 11 residues. V dropped 6 bases and J dropped 5 bases, with 7 bases sitting between them. The CDR3 here is CACSPNEKLFF. The CDR3 DNA reads as TGTGCCTGCAGCCCAAATGAAAAACTGTTTTTT.